This TCR beta chain was identified in a study of shared clonotypes between healthy human individuals. Only in-frame clones appear in the TCRdb table, and some are missing; sequencing was by immunoSEQ multiplex PCR. The sample consists of about 490,000 clones, more than 65% of them appearing once. Concerning this clone: The likely explanation is a read error, given a far larger clone one base away.

Germline V gene lookup returns CDR1 SGHTS and CDR2 YDEGEE. The CDR3 sequence is 13 residues long. V dropped 7 bases and J dropped 4 bases, with 12 bases sitting between them. This chain links TRBV5-8 with TRBJ1-5; D gene ambiguous. The TCR originated in a woman aged 35 to 49 in good health. Some clones in this sample may be carry-over from other donors' samples. Material for sequencing was PBMCs. The CDR3 DNA is TGTGCCAGCTGTCAGCCAAAAAATCAGCCCCAGCATTTT. It specifies CASCQPKNQPQHF. The full variable domain, with the rest looked up from reference TRBV5-8 and TRBJ1-5, is EAGVTQSPTHLIKTRGQQATLRCSPISGHTSVYWYQQALGLGLQFLLWYDEGEERNRGNFPPRFSGRQFPNYSSELNVNALELEDSALYLCASCQPKNQPQHFGDGTRLSIL.